Below are 17 T cell receptor beta chains sequenced from a single sample in a study of shared clonotypes between healthy human individuals. Assay used: immunoSEQ multiplex PCR; TCRdb lists only in-frame clones, some missing. Of roughly 2,300,000 clones detected, 85% to 95% appear once; the ten largest clones hold 0.37%. The sample was naive CD4+ T cells from PBMCs. As for subset: CD45RA+ positively selected. The origin of the receptors is a man aged 18 to 30 in good health. Some clones in this sample may be carry-over from other donors' samples.

The V call is TRBV6-1, the J call TRBJ2-1, with D possibly TRBD2 on 5 matching bases. V lost 3 bases to trimming and J lost 0 bases, with 9 bases between them. Germline V CDR1 and CDR2: MNHNS, SASEGT. This CDR3 has 15 amino acids. CDR3 protein: CASSDRGSSYNEQFF. The CDR3 nucleotides are TGTGCCAGCAGTGACCGTGGGAGCTCCTACAATGAGCAGTTCTTC.

This sequence joins TRBV6-5 and TRBJ1-2; tentatively, D is TRBD1 (5 bases). Deletions cut 4 bases from V and 3 bases from J, with 15 bases between. In germline, CDR1 is MNHEY, CDR2 SVGAGI. This CDR3 has 15 amino acids. The CDR3 bases are TGTGCCAGCAGTTGCCGGGGGGGGTCCTACTATGGCTACACCTTC. Translating it yields CASSCRGGSYYGYTF.

This chain joins TRBV27 and TRBJ2-1; the match to TRBD2 covers 9 bases. V lost 6 bases and J lost 7; bases outside the gene matches: 4. Germline lookup yields CDR1 MNHEY and CDR2 SMNVEV (reference sequence). The CDR3 loop spans 13 amino acids. CDR3 sequence: CASRPAGGNEQFF. In nucleotides, the CDR3 is TGTGCCAGCAGGCCCGCGGGAGGGAATGAGCAGTTCTTC.

This clone was observed once. The V gene is TRBV6-5, the J gene TRBJ1-3, with D perhaps TRBD1 (5 bases). The germline V gene has CDR1 MNHEY and CDR2 SVGAGI. Trimming removed 3 bases from V and 0 bases from J, with 12 bases in between. This CDR3 region has 16 residues. The CDR3: CASSYSGALSGNTIYF. The CDR3 region has the DNA TGTGCCAGCAGTTATTCCGGGGCTCTCTCTGGAAACACCATATATTTT.

The V call is TRBV5-1, the J call TRBJ1-1, with D perhaps matching TRBD1 (6 bases). The CDR3 contains 16 residues. CDR1 is SGHRS and CDR2 is YFSETQ in the germline V gene. V lost 3 bases, J lost 3 bases, and 18 bases lay in between. The CDR3 protein is CASSSGGGGWDTEAFF. The CDR3, as DNA: TGCGCCAGCAGCTCCGGAGGAGGGGGGTGGGACACTGAAGCTTTCTTT.

The chain has TRBV5-4 and TRBJ2-1; possible D gene TRBD2, 6 bases. The CDR3 has 15 residues. In germline, CDR1 is SGHNT, CDR2 YYREEE (reference sequence). With 3 bases removed from V and 8 bases from J, the gap between germline ends came to 18 bases. The CDR3 coding sequence is TGTGCCAGCAGCTCGCCGGGCCGAGTAGCGGATGAGCAGTTCTTC. Amino acid sequence: CASSSPGRVADEQFF.

The chain uses TRBV25-1 and TRBJ2-7; no reliable D call. V was shortened by 5 bases and J by 2 bases, with 13 bases between the two germline ends. This CDR3 is 14 amino acids long. Germline loops: CDR1 MGHDK, CDR2 SYGVNS. Here the CDR3 reads CASSQGFQTYEQYF. The CDR3 DNA sequence: TGTGCCAGCAGTCAAGGGTTCCAGACCTACGAGCAGTACTTC.

V gene TRBV18 combines with J gene TRBJ1-2; no firm D call. The CDR3 is made up of 15 amino acids. V was clipped by 2 bases and J by 0 bases, with 10 bases between them. The germline CDR1 and CDR2 sequences are KGHSH and LQKENI. CDR3 DNA: TGTGCCAGCTCACCAGACGTGCAAGCTAACTATGGCTACACCTTC. Translating gives CASSPDVQANYGYTF. Variable domain in full (rest from reference TRBV18 and TRBJ1-2): NAGVMQNPRHLVRRRGQEARLRCSPMKGHSHVYWYRQLPEEGLKFMVYLQKENIIDESGMPKERFSAEFPKEGPSILRIQQVVRGDSAAYFCASSPDVQANYGYTFGSGTRLTVV.

The chain joins TRBV5-4 to TRBJ2-1, with a possible D match to TRBD2 (6 bases). V gave up 0 bases and J gave up 7 bases, with 29 bases separating them. CDR3 length: 20 residues. Per the germline V gene, CDR1 is SGHNT and CDR2 is YYREEE (reference sequence). In nucleotides, the CDR3 is TGTGCCAGCAGCTTGGGCGTTGGGGATTACGGGAGCAGGGTCAGGAATGAGCAGTTCTTC. This sequence encodes CASSLGVGDYGSRVRNEQFF.

On this clone: The same CDR3 also results from other DNA sequences found in this sample. The chain combines TRBV14 with TRBJ2-1; D remains unclear. The CDR3 sequence is 13 residues long. Germline V CDR1 and CDR2: SGHDN, FVKESK. The V end lost 1 base, the J end lost 5 bases, and 6 bases lay between the germline ends. In nucleotides, the CDR3 is TGTGCCAGCAGCCAAGGGTTAAACAATGAGCAGTTCTTC. Its translation: CASSQGLNNEQFF.

The rearrangement joins TRBV18 to TRBJ1-2; D ambiguous. This CDR3 spans 12 amino acids. Germline CDR1 reads KGHSH; CDR2 reads LQKENI. V was shortened by 4 bases and J by 8 bases, with 11 bases between the two germline ends. The CDR3 DNA reads as TGTGCCAGCTCACGAGACGAGCGGGGCTACACCTTC. It encodes CASSRDERGYTF. The whole variable domain, remainder taken from reference TRBV18 and TRBJ1-2, is NAGVMQNPRHLVRRRGQEARLRCSPMKGHSHVYWYRQLPEEGLKFMVYLQKENIIDESGMPKERFSAEFPKEGPSILRIQQVVRGDSAAYFCASSRDERGYTFGSGTRLTVV.

The rearrangement joins TRBV5-1 to TRBJ2-1; TRBD2 matches at 9 bases. Germline loops: CDR1 SGHRS, CDR2 YFSETQ. This CDR3 spans 18 amino acids. V lost 4 bases, J lost 0 bases, and 11 bases stayed unmatched. CDR3 sequence: CASSMPSGTGSSYNEQFF. The DNA for the CDR3 is TGCGCCAGCAGCATGCCTAGCGGGACCGGGAGCTCCTACAATGAGCAGTTCTTC.

V usage is TRBV5-4 and J usage is TRBJ2-7; 7 bases are a match to TRBD1. The CDR3 spans 13 residues. Germline CDR1 SGHNT, CDR2 YYREEE (reference sequence). J was trimmed by 4 bases and V by 5 bases; bases with no gene match: 6. This CDR3 reads CASRQGNRYEQYF. CDR3 sequence (DNA): TGTGCCAGCAGACAGGGGAATAGGTACGAGCAGTACTTC.

As regards this clone: Other DNA sequences in this sample translate to the same CDR3. The J gene is TRBJ2-7, the V gene TRBV30; D is tentatively TRBD1 or TRBD2 (5 bases each). Deletions cut 5 bases from V and 2 bases from J, with 13 bases between. The CDR3 covers 13 residues. The germline CDR1 and CDR2 sequences are GTSNPN and SVGIG (reference sequence). The CDR3 loop is CAWSPGTTYEQYF. CDR3 DNA: TGTGCCTGGTCCCCCGGGACCACCTACGAGCAGTACTTC.

The chain combines TRBV6-5 with TRBJ2-7; 7 positions agree with TRBD1. Germline V lookup: CDR1 MNHEY, CDR2 SVGAGI. The length of the CDR3 is 14 residues. V lost 6 bases to trimming and J lost 2 bases; unmatched junction nucleotides: 7. CDR3 nucleotide sequence: TGTGCCAGCAGCCGCGACCAGGGGGCCTACGAGCAGTACTTC. This gives the protein CASSRDQGAYEQYF.

The genes are TRBV9 and TRBJ2-1; 15 positions agree with TRBD2. The germline CDR1 and CDR2 sequences are SGDLS and YYNGEE. The CDR3 is 17 residues long. With 0 bases clipped from V and 6 bases from J, the junction kept 4 bases outside the gene matches. The CDR3 is CASSVGGLAGGINEQFF. DNA of the CDR3: TGTGCCAGCAGCGTAGGGGGACTAGCGGGAGGAATCAATGAGCAGTTCTTC.

This chain connects TRBV5-1 to TRBJ1-1, with a weak D call TRBD1 (6 bases). Germline V lookup: CDR1 SGHRS, CDR2 YFSETQ. V lost 4 bases, J lost 6 bases, and 16 bases lay in between. The CDR3 is 14 residues long. The CDR3 loop reads CASSQGAGAAEAFF. CDR3 coding DNA: TGCGCCAGCAGCCAAGGTGCGGGGGCGGCTGAAGCTTTCTTT.